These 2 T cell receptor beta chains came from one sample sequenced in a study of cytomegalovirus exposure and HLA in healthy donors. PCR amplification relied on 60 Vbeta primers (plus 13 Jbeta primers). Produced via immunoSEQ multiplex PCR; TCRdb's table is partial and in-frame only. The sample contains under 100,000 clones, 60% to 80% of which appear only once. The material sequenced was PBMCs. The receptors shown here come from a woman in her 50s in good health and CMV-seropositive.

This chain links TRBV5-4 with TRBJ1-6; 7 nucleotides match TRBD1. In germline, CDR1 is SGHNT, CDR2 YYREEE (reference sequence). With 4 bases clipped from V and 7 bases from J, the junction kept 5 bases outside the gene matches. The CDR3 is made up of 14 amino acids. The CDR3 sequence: CASSIAGGNSPLHF. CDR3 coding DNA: TGTGCCAGCAGCATAGCAGGGGGAAATTCACCCCTCCACTTT. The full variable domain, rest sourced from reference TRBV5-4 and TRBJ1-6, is ETGVTQSPTHLIKTRGQQVTLRCSSQSGHNTVSWYQQALGQGPQFIFQYYREEENGRGNFPPRFSGLQFPNYSSELNVNALELDDSALYLCASSIAGGNSPLHFGNGTRLTVT.

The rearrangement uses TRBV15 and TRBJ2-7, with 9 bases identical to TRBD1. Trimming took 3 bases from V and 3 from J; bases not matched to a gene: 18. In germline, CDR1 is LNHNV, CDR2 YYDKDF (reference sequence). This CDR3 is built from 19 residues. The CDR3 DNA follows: TGTGCCACCAGCAGCCGTCCCACGGCCGGGACAGGGTGGGGCTACGAGCAGTACTTC. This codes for CATSSRPTAGTGWGYEQYF.